The rows below give T cell receptor beta chains drawn from one sample of a study of identical twins. MiXCR was run by TCRdb on the 5' RACE reads, yielding one entry per CDR3 protein. The sample lists approximately 230,000 distinct CDR3 sequences, more than 12% seen once, with around 8.3% in the top ten. The sequencing sample was made of memory (CD45RO+) T cells sorted from blood. The source is a woman aged 18-29 years in good health. Each CDR3 is given with its conserved first and last residue. D genes are given only for firm matches.

d_gene	j_gene	v_gene	CDR3aa
TRBD1	TRBJ1-1	TRBV7-2	CASSLRDRGPEAFF
.	TRBJ2-2	TRBV30	CAWTRDWRTGELFF
TRBD2	TRBJ2-1	TRBV29-1	CSVRAGGIYNEQFF
.	TRBJ2-3	TRBV20-1	CSASYQGRVDTQYF
.	TRBJ2-7	TRBV5-1	CASSFSDSGHEQYF
.	TRBJ2-5	TRBV5-1	CASSITGPQETQYF
TRBD2	TRBJ2-3	TRBV6-1	CASRSGGHTDTQYF
TRBD2	TRBJ2-3	TRBV27	CASSPAAGLSDTQYF
.	TRBJ2-7	TRBV15	CATSRRVVDYEQYF
TRBD2	TRBJ2-7	TRBV29-1	CSGGLAGGVEQYF
.	TRBJ1-3	TRBV3-1	CASSQDASSGNTIYF
.	TRBJ2-5	TRBV7-2	CASSSYREETQYF
TRBD1	TRBJ1-2	TRBV11-2	CASSLHGQGRGYTF
.	TRBJ2-3	TRBV9	CASSPKGGADTQYF
TRBD1	TRBJ1-1	TRBV10-3	CAITSGTDTEAFF
TRBD1	TRBJ2-5	TRBV5-7	CASFSRQGRRETQYF
.	TRBJ1-2	TRBV5-1	CASSLVSGAGYTF
TRBD2	TRBJ2-7	TRBV6-1	CASSARLAGGYEQYF
.	TRBJ1-2	TRBV7-9	CASSLQQGANYGYTF
.	TRBJ1-1	TRBV12-3/TRBV12-4	CASSTRQGGTEAFF
TRBD2	TRBJ2-1	TRBV20-1	CSARGLVNYNEQFF
TRBD2	TRBJ2-7	TRBV20-1	CSATPGLVYEQYF
TRBD2	TRBJ2-5	TRBV6-5	CASSWGLAARTQYF
.	TRBJ1-5	TRBV3-1	CASSQMRDQPQHF
.	TRBJ2-1	TRBV3-1	CASSRGWNEQFF
.	TRBJ2-7	TRBV25-1	CASLSRVDYEQYF
.	TRBJ1-5	TRBV15	CATSRDTRFSPQHF
.	TRBJ1-1	TRBV20-1	CSARDERSDTEAFF
.	TRBJ2-7	TRBV6-5	CASSYSGQGGYEQYF
TRBD2	TRBJ2-7	TRBV11-2	CASSFRLAGGPYEQYF
TRBD1	TRBJ2-1	TRBV6-6	CASILQGATEQFF
.	TRBJ1-4	TRBV3-1	CASSQDHRAREEKLFF
TRBD1	TRBJ1-1	TRBV18	CASSRDRGFTEAFF
.	TRBJ2-3	TRBV20-1	CSATSVRDRTDTQYF
TRBD2	TRBJ2-2	TRBV5-1	CASSSIAGGNTGELFF
.	TRBJ2-7	TRBV20-1	CSAASVSYEQYF
.	TRBJ1-1	TRBV3-1	CASSQSEGENEAFF
TRBD2	TRBJ2-7	TRBV20-1	CSARGGTPPFEQYF
TRBD2	TRBJ2-7	TRBV7-2	CASSPSSGIMSYEQYF
.	TRBJ2-3	TRBV6-1	CASKGRQSATDTQYF
.	.	TRBV7-3	CASSLGQGGTQYF
.	TRBJ1-3	TRBV6-1	CASRRLTDSSGNTIYF
.	TRBJ2-5	TRBV7-6	CASSLAAEGSETQYF
TRBD1	TRBJ1-2	TRBV5-4	CASSRAGTGIDNYGYTF
TRBD2	TRBJ2-2	TRBV4-2	CASSQDPGLERGELFF
.	TRBJ1-2	TRBV5-1	CASSLEARANYGYTF
.	TRBJ1-1	TRBV20-1	CSARVAGPNTEAFF
.	TRBJ1-1	TRBV5-1	CASSLLGSNTEAFF
.	TRBJ1-5	TRBV12-3/TRBV12-4	CASSFSGNQPQHF
TRBD2	TRBJ2-1	TRBV14	CASSQLGAGDYNEQFF
.	TRBJ2-1	TRBV29-1	CSIKGLYEGYNEQFF
.	TRBJ2-5	TRBV6-2/TRBV6-3	CASRLQTTGETQYF